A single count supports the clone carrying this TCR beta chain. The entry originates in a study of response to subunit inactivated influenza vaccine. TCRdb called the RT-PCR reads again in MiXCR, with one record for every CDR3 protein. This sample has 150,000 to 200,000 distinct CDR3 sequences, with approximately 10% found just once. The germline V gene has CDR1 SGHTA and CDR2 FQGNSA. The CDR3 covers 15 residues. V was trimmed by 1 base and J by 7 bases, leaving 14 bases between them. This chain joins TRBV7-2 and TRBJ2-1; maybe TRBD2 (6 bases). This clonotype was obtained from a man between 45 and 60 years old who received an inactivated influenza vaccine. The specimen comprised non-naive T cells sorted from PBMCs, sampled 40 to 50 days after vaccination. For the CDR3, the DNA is TGTGCCAGCAGCTTAGTCGGGGGAGTGAGGAATGAGCAGTTCTTC. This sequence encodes CASSLVGGVRNEQFF.